The present T cell receptor (beta chain) was sequenced within a study of early T cells in non-severe SARS-CoV-2 infection. V lost 0 bases and J lost 7; bases outside the gene matches: 6. CDR1 SGDLS and CDR2 YYNGEE come from the germline V gene. The CDR3 totals 14 residues. This clonotype was recorded a few times. MiXCR, applied by TCRdb to the 5' RACE reads, yields one record per CDR3 protein. Of tens of thousands of distinct CDR3 sequences detected, roughly 13% appear once; the ten largest clones hold about a tenth. This clonotype originated in an adult who was a healthcare worker with PCR-confirmed SARS-CoV-2 infection or an uninfected control (not recorded which). Sequencing was performed on whole blood, taken at baseline. V gene TRBV9 combines with J gene TRBJ1-1, with 7 bases fitting TRBD1. The chain's CDR3 is CASSVEGRQGEAFF. CDR3 sequence (DNA): TGTGCCAGCAGCGTAGAGGGGAGACAGGGTGAAGCTTTCTTT.